Below are 30 T cell receptor beta chains sequenced from a single sample in a study of blood T cell repertoires in COVID-19. TCRdb's copy holds only in-frame clones and misses some; the assay was immunoSEQ multiplex PCR. The sample carries more than 300,000 clones, almost 90% recorded once. The sample comprised peripheral blood. All receptors come from a woman in her 70s with COVID-19, enrolled during active disease.

The chain has TRBV24-1 and TRBJ2-1; possibly TRBD2 for D (5 bases). Germline-derived CDR1 and CDR2 are KGHDR and SFDVKD. V was shortened by 1 base and J by 10 bases, with 7 bases between the two germline ends. This CDR3 region has 12 residues. The CDR3 DNA follows: TGTGCCACCAGTGATTTCGGCGGGGAGCAGTTCTTC. Its protein is CATSDFGGEQFF.

Comment on this clone: The same CDR3 arises from other DNA sequences in this sample as well. The chain has TRBV19 and TRBJ2-7; 7 bases are shared with TRBD2. The length of the CDR3 is 13 residues. In germline, CDR1 is LNHDA, CDR2 SQIVND (reference sequence). J gave up 3 bases and V 3 bases, and 2 bases lay outside the gene matches. Written as DNA, the CDR3 is TGTGCCAGTAGTATGGGGAGGGGCTACGAGCAGTACTTC. It translates to CASSMGRGYEQYF.

The CDR3 region has the DNA TGTGCTAGTGCTTGGGACAGGAGGGGGCCTGAAGCTTTCTTT. It specifies CASAWDRRGPEAFF. The J gene is TRBJ1-1, the V gene TRBV12-5; 8 nucleotides align to TRBD1. This CDR3 has 14 amino acids. Germline V gives CDR1 LGHNT, CDR2 FRNRAP. V trimming: 7 bases; J trimming: 6 bases; junction bases outside the gene matches: 10.

The genes are TRBV4-1 and TRBJ1-3; D might be TRBD1 (6 bases). V dropped 1 base and J dropped 2 bases, with 9 bases sitting between them. The germline V gene has CDR1 MGHRA and CDR2 YSYEKL. CDR3 length: 15 amino acids. This CDR3 is CASSQGPGAGNTIYF. DNA of the CDR3: TGCGCCAGCAGCCAAGGGCCAGGGGCTGGAAACACCATATATTTT.

CDR3 in amino acids: CASSPGHPPGLQETQYF. The DNA for the CDR3 is TGTGCCAGCTCACCGGGACATCCACCGGGGCTCCAAGAGACCCAGTACTTC. The genes are TRBV18 and TRBJ2-5, with a weak D call TRBD1 (6 bases). Germline V lookup: CDR1 KGHSH, CDR2 LQKENI. Trimming left V 3 bases short and J 1 base short, with 18 bases between. This CDR3 comprises 17 residues.

The chain combines TRBV5-1 with TRBJ2-7, with D possibly being TRBD2 (5 bases). The germline V gene encodes CDR1 SGHRS and CDR2 YFSETQ. The V gene lost 0 bases and the J gene lost 2 bases, with 9 bases spanning the gap. CDR3 length: 14 residues. The CDR3 region is CASSLESGAYEQYF. The DNA of the CDR3 is TGCGCCAGCAGCTTGGAAAGCGGAGCCTACGAGCAGTACTTC.

The rearrangement joins TRBV4-1 to TRBJ1-1; D remains ambiguous. The germline V gene has CDR1 MGHRA and CDR2 YSYEKL. The germline V and J ends were trimmed by 6 bases and 2 bases, with 19 bases remaining between them. This CDR3 is 16 amino acids long. The CDR3 DNA reads TGCGCCAGCAGGCAGACGACCGGGAATGTTAACACTGAAGCTTTCTTT. It codes for CASRQTTGNVNTEAFF.

The CDR3 DNA reads as TGTGCCAGCAGCTTAGGGTCCCGAGGGTCTGGCTACACCTTC. Amino acids: CASSLGSRGSGYTF. The chain combines TRBV7-2 with TRBJ1-2; unclear D gene. V was shortened by 1 base and J by 7 bases, with 13 bases between the two germline ends. The CDR3 spans 14 residues. Germline assignment: CDR1 SGHTA and CDR2 FQGNSA.

The chain carries TRBV5-4 and TRBJ2-5; 11 nucleotides agree with TRBD1. Trimming at V came to 4 bases and at J to 4 bases, leaving 6 bases not matched to a gene. The CDR3 consists of 15 residues. Germline lookup yields CDR1 SGHNT and CDR2 YYREEE (reference sequence). CDR3 DNA: TGTGCCAGCAGCAAGGACAGGGGGCGCGGAGAGACCCAGTACTTC. As protein: CASSKDRGRGETQYF.

The CDR3 here is CASSGTSGGPYEQYF. The CDR3 nucleotides are TGTGCCAGCAGCGGGACTAGCGGGGGTCCCTACGAGCAGTACTTC. The gene calls are TRBV6-5 and TRBJ2-7; 14 positions agree with TRBD2. Per the germline V gene, CDR1 is MNHEY and CDR2 is SVGAGI. The CDR3 extends over 15 amino acids. V dropped 6 bases and J dropped 2; count of bases not matched to a gene: 3.

V gene TRBV2 combines with J gene TRBJ2-5, with 7 bases that match TRBD2. Trimming took 4 bases from V and 7 from J; bases not matched to a gene: 12. Germline CDR1 and CDR2: SNHLY and FYNNEI. The CDR3 extends over 15 amino acids. CDR3 protein: CASSVQTNGGGTQYF. CDR3 in DNA: TGTGCCAGCAGTGTTCAAACGAACGGCGGGGGGACCCAGTACTTC. Variable domain in full (rest from reference TRBV2 and TRBJ2-5): EPEVTQTPSHQVTQMGQEVILRCVPISNHLYFYWYRQILGQKVEFLVSFYNNEISEKSEIFDDQFSVERPDGSNFTLKIRSTKLEDSAMYFCASSVQTNGGGTQYFGPGTRLLVL.

The sample holds one count of this clone. The rearrangement joins TRBV6-5 to TRBJ1-2, with 8 nucleotides matching TRBD1. V dropped 4 bases and J dropped 4; count of bases not matched to a gene: 11. Germline V gene sequence: CDR1 MNHEY, CDR2 SVGAGI. This CDR3 comprises 16 residues. The CDR3 sequence is CASSSVRDRPLYGYTF. The CDR3 nucleotides read TGTGCCAGCAGTTCGGTCCGGGACAGGCCACTCTATGGCTACACCTTC.

The genes are TRBV18 and TRBJ1-1; unclear D gene. The V end was cut by 3 bases, the J end by 3 bases, with 17 bases between. The germline gives CDR1 KGHSH, CDR2 LQKENI. The CDR3 runs 16 residues. This CDR3 reads CASSPSGGGSYTEAFF. CDR3 nucleotides: TGTGCCAGCTCACCCTCGGGTGGAGGGTCCTACACTGAAGCTTTCTTT.

The rearrangement joins TRBV7-9 to TRBJ1-1, with 7 bases lining up with TRBD1. Germline assignment: CDR1 SEHNR and CDR2 FQNEAQ (reference sequence). The CDR3 has 15 amino acids. V shed 0 bases and J 5 bases; nucleotides not matched to a gene: 6. The CDR3 DNA is TGTGCCAGCAGCTTAGCGGCAGGGGGAGGAACTGAAGCTTTCTTT. Amino acids: CASSLAAGGGTEAFF.

The chain combines TRBV9 with TRBJ2-5, with D perhaps TRBD1 (6 bases). Germline lookup yields CDR1 SGDLS and CDR2 YYNGEE. V shed 2 bases and J shed 4 bases, with 15 bases lying between them. This CDR3 is 15 amino acids long. In DNA form, the CDR3 reads TGTGCCAGCAGCGTTTTCGCAGGGGCAGGAGAGACCCAGTACTTC. This encodes CASSVFAGAGETQYF.

J is TRBJ1-4 and V is TRBV25-1, with D perhaps TRBD1 (6 bases). V lost 6 bases to trimming and J lost 6 bases, with 17 bases between them. From germline, CDR1 is MGHDK and CDR2 SYGVNS. The CDR3 is made up of 15 amino acids. This chain's CDR3 is CASSGRDKIHEKLFF. Here the CDR3 DNA reads TGTGCCAGCAGCGGTCGGGACAAGATACATGAAAAACTGTTTTTT.

For the CDR3, the DNA is TGTGCCAGCAGCGCCCTTGTAGGTCTGGGGCAGGGTTATGGCTACACCTTC. Translated, it gives CASSALVGLGQGYGYTF. The chain links TRBV9 to TRBJ1-2, with D perhaps TRBD1 (5 bases). The V gene's germline CDR1 is SGDLS and CDR2 YYNGEE. This CDR3 contains 17 residues. V was pared by 3 bases and J by 5 bases, with 23 bases between.

The chain employs TRBV5-5 and TRBJ1-2, with D possibly TRBD1 on 6 matching bases. The ends were cut back, 0 bases at V and 8 bases at J, with 11 bases in the middle. The CDR3 totals 13 residues. CDR1 and CDR2 (germline): SGHKS, YYEKEE (reference sequence). CDR3 DNA sequence: TGTGCCAGCAGCTTGGAGACAGGACGGGGCTACACCTTC. Protein: CASSLETGRGYTF.

As to this clone: Other DNA sequences in the sample encode the same CDR3. DNA for the CDR3: TGTGCCAGTAGTATTGGACGGGGGTCCTACGAGCAGTACTTC. It translates to CASSIGRGSYEQYF. The gene calls are TRBV19 and TRBJ2-7, with TRBD2 as a possible D gene (6 bases). Germline lookup yields CDR1 LNHDA and CDR2 SQIVND (reference sequence). The CDR3 has 14 residues. Trimming pared 3 bases from V and 1 base from J, leaving 10 bases between.

The rearrangement joins TRBV9 to TRBJ1-1, with 8 bases lining up with TRBD1. Germline CDR1 is SGDLS and CDR2 is YYNGEE. With 0 bases clipped from V and 4 bases from J, the junction kept 2 bases outside the gene matches. CDR3 length: 14 amino acids. CDR3 in DNA: TGTGCCAGCAGCGTAGACACAGGGGGCACTGAAGCTTTCTTT. Residues: CASSVDTGGTEAFF.

The genes are TRBV5-6 and TRBJ1-5, with TRBD1 matching 7 bases. CDR3 length equals 14 residues. Germline V gives CDR1 SGHDT, CDR2 YYEEEE. The V gene end was trimmed by 4 bases and the J gene end by 1 base; junction bases not matched to a gene: 2. CDR3 sequence reads: CASSATGSNQPQHF. The DNA of the CDR3 is TGTGCCAGCAGCGCGACAGGGAGCAATCAGCCCCAGCATTTT. Together with reference TRBV5-6 and TRBJ1-5, the CDR3 gives the full variable domain: DAGVTQSPTHLIKTRGQQVTLRCSPKSGHDTVSWYQQALGQGPQFIFQYYEEEERQRGNFPDRFSGHQFPNYSSELNVNALLLGDSALYLCASSATGSNQPQHFGDGTRLSIL.

The genes are TRBV15 and TRBJ1-2; D perhaps matches TRBD1 (5 bases). CDR1 and CDR2 (germline): LNHNV, YYDKDF (reference sequence). V was pared by 0 bases and J by 6 bases, with 11 bases between. The CDR3 is 14 residues long. The CDR3 loop is CATSRDGREDGYTF. The CDR3 DNA reads TGTGCCACCAGCAGAGATGGCAGGGAGGATGGCTACACCTTC.

The chain joins TRBV28 to TRBJ1-5; no reliable D call. V was cut by 7 bases and J by 7 bases, with 8 bases left in between. This CDR3 has 11 residues. Germline V lookup: CDR1 MDHEN, CDR2 SYDVKM. The CDR3 here is CASNSNQPQHF. CDR3 DNA sequence: TGTGCCAGCAACAGTAACCAGCCCCAGCATTTT.

Concerning this clone: Additional DNA sequences in this sample encode the identical CDR3. The chain combines TRBV2 with TRBJ2-1, with D tentatively TRBD1 (5 bases). V dropped 6 bases and J dropped 9 bases, with 9 bases sitting between them. Germline loops: CDR1 SNHLY, CDR2 FYNNEI. There are 11 residues in the CDR3. CDR3 in amino acids: CASRARGEQFF. Here the CDR3 DNA reads TGTGCCAGCAGGGCTAGGGGTGAGCAGTTCTTC.

J is TRBJ1-1 and V is TRBV5-6, with 7 bases aligning to TRBD1. This CDR3 contains 16 residues. The germline gives CDR1 SGHDT, CDR2 YYEEEE. V dropped 1 base and J dropped 0; count of bases not matched to a gene: 6. DNA for the CDR3: TGTGCCAGCAGCTTGAGGGGGCGAGAGATGAACACTGAAGCTTTCTTT. Protein sequence: CASSLRGREMNTEAFF.

The rearrangement uses TRBV3-1 (or the pseudogene TRBV3-2) and TRBJ1-4; the match to TRBD1 covers 8 bases. Per germline, CDR1 LGHDT and CDR2 YNNKEL (reference sequence). The CDR3 contains 14 residues. With V trimmed by 4 bases and J by 6 bases, 4 bases remained unmatched. DNA for the CDR3: TGTGCCAGCAGCCCCAGGGGGCAGGATGAAAAACTGTTTTTT. Protein product: CASSPRGQDEKLFF.

The V and J genes are TRBV10-2 and TRBJ1-2, with 8 bases matching TRBD1. Losses at the gene ends were 3 bases for V and 2 bases for J; bases not matched to a gene: 8. CDR3 size: 16 residues. Germline CDR1 and CDR2: WSHSY and SAAADI. CDR3 in DNA: TGCGCCAGCAGTGACTCCAGCCAGGGGGCGAACTATGGCTACACCTTC. Amino acids: CASSDSSQGANYGYTF.

Regarding this clone: The same CDR3 is also encoded by other DNA sequences in this sample. V usage is TRBV28 and J usage is TRBJ1-2; D is uncertain. Trimming took off 2 bases at V and 2 bases at J, with 6 bases between the two ends. The CDR3 runs to 13 residues. In germline, CDR1 is MDHEN, CDR2 SYDVKM. The CDR3 DNA follows: TGTGCCAGCAGTTTAGGGCAGAACTATGGCTACACCTTC. This gives the protein CASSLGQNYGYTF.

This rearrangement joins TRBV5-1 to TRBJ1-4; perhaps TRBD1 as D (6 bases). From germline, CDR1 is SGHRS and CDR2 YFSETQ. V was trimmed by 4 bases and J by 5 bases, leaving 15 bases between them. This CDR3 is built from 15 residues. The CDR3 sequence: CASSPDGGGNEKLFF. DNA for the CDR3: TGCGCCAGCAGCCCGGACGGGGGGGGCAATGAAAAACTGTTTTTT.

This clone showed up just a few times. The chain carries TRBV4-1 and TRBJ1-2; 9 bases match TRBD1. The V gene end was trimmed by 2 bases and the J gene end by 4 bases; junction bases not matched to a gene: 8. The CDR3 length is 16 residues. Germline-derived CDR1 and CDR2 are MGHRA and YSYEKL. The CDR3 here is CASSQHSQGAPYGYTF. The CDR3 coding sequence is TGCGCCAGCAGCCAACATTCACAGGGGGCCCCCTATGGCTACACCTTC.